These 27 T cell receptor beta chains originate from one sample sequenced in a study of blood T cell repertoires in COVID-19. Method: immunoSEQ multiplex PCR; TCRdb's copy keeps in-frame clones and lacks some. The sample contains 250,000 to 350,000 clones, over 75% of which appear only once. The material sequenced was peripheral blood. These receptors were collected from a human donor with COVID-19, enrolled during active disease. The donor label of this sample is uncertain.

The chain carries TRBV7-9 and TRBJ1-1; D perhaps matches TRBD1 (5 bases). V was pared by 0 bases and J by 5 bases, with 13 bases between. This CDR3 spans 15 amino acids. Germline values: CDR1 SEHNR, CDR2 FQNEAQ (reference sequence). The CDR3 DNA reads as TGTGCCAGCAGCTTAGCCGGGACTAGGGGTACTGAAGCTTTCTTT. Encoded protein: CASSLAGTRGTEAFF.

The chain employs TRBV5-1 and TRBJ2-7; 7 bases match TRBD1. This CDR3 has 13 residues. Germline V gene lookup returns CDR1 SGHRS and CDR2 YFSETQ. V shed 4 bases and J 3 bases; nucleotides not matched to a gene: 4. This CDR3 reads CASSGGQLYEQYF. The CDR3 DNA sequence: TGCGCCAGCAGCGGGGGACAGCTCTACGAGCAGTACTTC.

The chain has TRBV19 and TRBJ2-1, with TRBD2 identical over 12 bases. The CDR3 spans 17 residues. From germline, CDR1 is LNHDA and CDR2 SQIVND (reference sequence). V shed 3 bases, J shed 4 bases, and the junction held 7 bases outside the gene matches. This CDR3 is CASSMRATSGSYNEQFF. The CDR3 DNA sequence: TGTGCCAGTAGTATGAGGGCGACTAGCGGGAGTTACAATGAGCAGTTCTTC.

V gene TRBV3-1 (or the pseudogene TRBV3-2) combines with J gene TRBJ1-3; D not resolved. V gave up 1 base and J gave up 0 bases, with 13 bases separating them. Germline V CDR1 and CDR2: LGHDT, YNNKEL (reference sequence). The CDR3 covers 17 residues. The DNA for the CDR3 is TGTGCCAGCAGCCAAGGGACTAGAACTCCCTCTGGAAACACCATATATTTT. Its translation: CASSQGTRTPSGNTIYF.

This clone has a single count. V gene TRBV30 combines with J gene TRBJ1-4, with TRBD1 matching 7 bases. This CDR3 has 15 amino acids. The ends lost 3 bases at V and 3 bases at J; junction bases unmatched: 7. The germline V gene encodes CDR1 GTSNPN and CDR2 SVGIG (reference sequence). The CDR3 region has the DNA TGTGCCTGGAGCACGAGGGGACAGCCTAATGAAAAACTGTTTTTT. Translation: CAWSTRGQPNEKLFF.

This clone was seen a few times. The V and J genes are TRBV19 and TRBJ1-5; TRBD1 aligns across 8 bases. J was trimmed by 2 bases and V by 0 bases; bases with no gene match: 12. The germline V gene encodes CDR1 LNHDA and CDR2 SQIVND (reference sequence). This CDR3 spans 19 amino acids. CDR3: CASSIDGGQGTEGNQPQHF. The CDR3 nucleotides read TGTGCCAGTAGTATAGATGGCGGACAGGGCACAGAGGGCAATCAGCCCCAGCATTTT.

This chain joins TRBV19 and TRBJ2-7; 9 nucleotides match TRBD2. With 4 bases clipped from V and 5 bases from J, the junction kept 9 bases outside the gene matches. From germline, CDR1 is LNHDA and CDR2 SQIVND (reference sequence). CDR3 length equals 15 residues. In nucleotides, the CDR3 is TGTGCCAGTAGTACCTTAGCGGGAGAACCCCACGAGCAGTACTTC. Translation gives CASSTLAGEPHEQYF.

This chain links TRBV15 with TRBJ2-3, with D possibly being TRBD1 (5 bases). Germline assignment: CDR1 LNHNV and CDR2 YYDKDF (reference sequence). V lost 0 bases, J lost 7 bases, and 11 bases lay in between. The CDR3 runs 14 residues. CDR3 sequence: CATSRDRVGYTQYF. The DNA of the CDR3 is TGTGCCACCAGCAGAGACAGGGTTGGGTATACGCAGTATTTT.

The genes are TRBV19 and TRBJ1-1; D is perhaps TRBD1 (6 bases). CDR1 LNHDA and CDR2 SQIVND come from the germline V gene (reference sequence). V lost 3 bases and J lost 3, with 14 bases in between. The CDR3 has 15 amino acids. CDR3 nucleotides: TGTGCCAGTAGTATGACGGGCAGGGGAGACACTGAAGCTTTCTTT. Amino acid sequence: CASSMTGRGDTEAFF.

The chain employs TRBV28 and TRBJ2-1, with 9 bases identical to TRBD2. V lost 9 bases, J lost 2 bases, and 5 bases stayed unmatched. The germline V gene has CDR1 MDHEN and CDR2 SYDVKM. The CDR3 sequence is 14 residues long. The CDR3 nucleotides read TGTGCCAGTGATAGCGGGAGCGCCTACAATGAGCAGTTCTTC. This codes for CASDSGSAYNEQFF.

The rearrangement uses TRBV11-2 and TRBJ2-6, with D unresolved. There are 15 residues in the CDR3. V dropped 1 base and J dropped 0 bases, with 4 bases sitting between them. The germline gives CDR1 SGHAT, CDR2 FQNNGV. DNA for the CDR3: TGTGCCAGCAGCTTAGTTAGCTCTGGGGCCAACGTCCTGACTTTC. Residues: CASSLVSSGANVLTF.

This chain joins TRBV10-2 and TRBJ2-1; D is perhaps TRBD2 (7 bases). Trimming removed 4 bases from V and 9 bases from J, with 13 bases in between. Germline CDR1 is WSHSY and CDR2 is SAAADI. There are 13 residues in the CDR3. Here the CDR3 reads CASSVGGAGEQFF. DNA for the CDR3: TGCGCCAGCAGTGTTGGGGGGGCCGGTGAGCAGTTCTTC.

The rearrangement links TRBV28 to TRBJ2-5, with D tentatively TRBD1 (6 bases). Germline V gene lookup returns CDR1 MDHEN and CDR2 SYDVKM. The CDR3 runs to 15 residues. V shed 3 bases and J shed 6 bases, with 17 bases lying between them. The CDR3 DNA reads as TGTGCCAGCAGTTTGGAGACGGGACAAGGGCAGACCCAGTACTTC. Its protein product is CASSLETGQGQTQYF.

This chain links TRBV27 with TRBJ1-5; D gene ambiguous. The ends were cut back, 3 bases at V and 5 bases at J, with 8 bases in the middle. Germline CDR1 MNHEY, CDR2 SMNVEV (reference sequence). The CDR3 spans 13 residues. The CDR3 here is CASSFSRYQPQHF. The CDR3 nucleotides read TGTGCCAGCAGTTTTTCCAGATATCAGCCCCAGCATTTT.

This chain uses TRBV28 with TRBJ1-4; a possible D gene is TRBD1 (5 bases). Deletions cut 2 bases from V and 1 base from J, with 8 bases between. The CDR3 consists of 15 residues. Germline V gene sequence: CDR1 MDHEN, CDR2 SYDVKM. The CDR3 DNA sequence: TGTGCCAGCAGTTTAATGGGGCGAACTAATGAAAAACTGTTTTTT. Residues: CASSLMGRTNEKLFF.

The chain uses TRBV12-1 and TRBJ1-2; the table's D gene call, TRBD1, was not cross checked with the DNA. TRBV12-1 is a pseudogene locus. This CDR3 contains 14 residues. The CDR3 sequence: CASRGLGKDNGYTF. CDR3 bases: TGTGCCAGCAGGGGGTTAGGAAAGGACAATGGCTACACCTTC.

The J gene is TRBJ1-2, the V gene TRBV11-2; D perhaps matches TRBD1 (6 bases). The CDR3 length is 15 residues. Trimming cost V 1 base and J 4 bases, with 13 bases left between them. The germline CDR1 and CDR2 sequences are SGHAT and FQNNGV. The DNA for the CDR3 is TGTGCCAGCAGCTTAGTCGGGGGGCGAGGCTATGGCTACACCTTC. Translation gives CASSLVGGRGYGYTF.

The table lists this clone with a count of one. The chain has TRBV5-1 and TRBJ1-2, with D possibly being TRBD1 (5 bases). V was shortened by 1 base and J by 2 bases, with 6 bases between the two germline ends. Per the germline V gene, CDR1 is SGHRS and CDR2 is YFSETQ. CDR3 size: 13 residues. DNA for the CDR3: TGCGCCAGCAGCTTGCCAGGGAACTATGGCTACACCTTC. Amino acids: CASSLPGNYGYTF.

This clone was seen a single time. The chain joins TRBV5-6 to TRBJ1-4; no reliable D call. From germline, CDR1 is SGHDT and CDR2 YYEEEE. V shed 5 bases and J shed 4 bases, with 15 bases lying between them. The CDR3 is made up of 15 amino acids. For the CDR3, the DNA is TGTGCCAGCAGGGACCGGACGGGAAATAATGAAAAACTGTTTTTT. Amino acids: CASRDRTGNNEKLFF.

This clone was detected a few times. The J gene is TRBJ2-2, the V gene TRBV11-3, with 13 bases matching TRBD2. This CDR3 has 14 residues. V lost 5 bases to trimming and J lost 6 bases; unmatched junction nucleotides: 0. Germline loops: CDR1 SGHNT, CDR2 YENEEA. The CDR3, as DNA: TGTGCCAGCAGCACTAGCGGGAGGGCCGGGGAGCTGTTTTTT. Translating gives CASSTSGRAGELFF.

The chain carries TRBV25-1 and TRBJ1-6; 7 bases map to TRBD1. Losses at the gene ends were 1 base for V and 10 bases for J; bases not matched to a gene: 7. The CDR3 is 15 amino acids. The V gene's germline CDR1 is MGHDK and CDR2 SYGVNS. Here the CDR3 reads CASSESTGVGSPLHF. The CDR3 DNA reads TGTGCCAGCAGTGAATCCACAGGGGTTGGGTCACCCCTCCACTTT. The variable domain in full, completed from reference TRBV25-1 and TRBJ1-6, reads EADIYQTPRYLVIGTGKKITLECSQTMGHDKMYWYQQDPGMELHLIHYSYGVNSTEKGDLSSESTVSRIRTEHFPLTLESARPSHTSQYLCASSESTGVGSPLHFGNGTRLTVT.

The rearrangement uses TRBV28 and TRBJ1-2; D might be TRBD1 (5 bases). V shed 4 bases and J shed 1 base, with 7 bases lying between them. Germline CDR1 is MDHEN and CDR2 is SYDVKM. The CDR3 extends over 13 amino acids. This CDR3 reads CASSWGSNYGYTF. The DNA for the CDR3 is TGTGCCAGCAGTTGGGGCAGTAACTATGGCTACACCTTC.

The genes are TRBV11-2 and TRBJ2-7; TRBD2 is a possible D gene (5 bases). The germline V gene has CDR1 SGHAT and CDR2 FQNNGV. This CDR3 spans 14 amino acids. V gave up 5 bases and J gave up 3 bases, with 14 bases separating them. Here the CDR3 reads CASSMRGLIYEQYF. The CDR3 coding sequence is TGTGCCAGCAGCATGAGAGGGCTAATCTACGAGCAGTACTTC.

The CDR3 DNA reads as TGTGCCAGCAGCTTAGTGGCCAGGGATACGCAGTATTTT. Translation gives CASSLVARDTQYF. The V call is TRBV11-3, the J call TRBJ2-3, with unresolved D. Trimming removed 1 base at V and 6 bases at J, with 8 bases between. Germline CDR1 reads SGHNT; CDR2 reads YENEEA. This CDR3 has 13 amino acids.

The genes are TRBV21-1 and TRBJ1-1. TRBV21-1 is described as a pseudogene. This CDR3 has 14 residues. CDR3 nucleotides: TGTGCCAGCGGGAGGGGAGGCTTGGGCACTGAAGCTTTCTTT. Its protein is CASGRGGLGTEAFF.

As regards this clone: Other DNA sequences in the sample encode the same CDR3. The rearrangement links TRBV18 to TRBJ2-7; 8 nucleotides line up with TRBD1. The CDR3 is 13 residues long. CDR1 is KGHSH, CDR2 LQKENI, per germline. J lost 4 bases, V lost 4 bases, and 3 bases had no gene match. The CDR3, as DNA: TGTGCCAGCTCACGGCAGGGGGCTTACGAGCAGTACTTC. This gives the protein CASSRQGAYEQYF.

This chain connects TRBV5-4 to TRBJ2-3, with 12 bases that match TRBD2. CDR1 and CDR2 from the germline V gene are SGHNT and YYREEE (reference sequence). The CDR3 is 18 residues long. V lost 2 bases, J lost 1 base, and 8 bases stayed unmatched. DNA for the CDR3: TGTGCCAGCAGCTTCGGGACTAGCGGGTTAATACGCACAGATACGCAGTATTTT. Its translation: CASSFGTSGLIRTDTQYF.